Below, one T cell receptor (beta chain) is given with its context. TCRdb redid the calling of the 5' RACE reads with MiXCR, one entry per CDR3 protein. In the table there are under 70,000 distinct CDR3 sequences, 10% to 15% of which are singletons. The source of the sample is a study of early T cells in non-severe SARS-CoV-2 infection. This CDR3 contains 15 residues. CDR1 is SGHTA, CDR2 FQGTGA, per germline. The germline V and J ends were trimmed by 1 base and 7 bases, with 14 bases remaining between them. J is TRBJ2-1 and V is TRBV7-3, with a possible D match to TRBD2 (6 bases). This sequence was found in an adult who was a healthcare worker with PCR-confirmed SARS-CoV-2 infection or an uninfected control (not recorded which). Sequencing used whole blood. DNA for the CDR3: TGTGCCAGCAGCTTAAGAGAAGGGAGGATGAATGAGCAGTTCTTC. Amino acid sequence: CASSLREGRMNEQFF.